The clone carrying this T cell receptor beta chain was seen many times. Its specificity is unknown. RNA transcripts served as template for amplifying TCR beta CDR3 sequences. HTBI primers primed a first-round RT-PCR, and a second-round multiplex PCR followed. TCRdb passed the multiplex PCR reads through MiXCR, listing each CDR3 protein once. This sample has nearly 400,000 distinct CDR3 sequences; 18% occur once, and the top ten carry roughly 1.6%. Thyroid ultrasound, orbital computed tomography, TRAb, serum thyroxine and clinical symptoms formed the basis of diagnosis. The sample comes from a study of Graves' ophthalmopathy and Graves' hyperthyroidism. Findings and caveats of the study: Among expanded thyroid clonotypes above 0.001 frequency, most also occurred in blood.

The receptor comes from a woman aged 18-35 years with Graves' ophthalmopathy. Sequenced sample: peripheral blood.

CDR3 amino acids: CASSRGRSTYEQYF. The CDR3 DNA is TGTGCCAGCTCCAGGGGACGGTCGACCTACGAGCAGTACTTC. The rearrangement links TRBV11-2 to TRBJ2-7; weak D call: TRBD1 (6 bases). CDR1 and CDR2 (germline): SGHAT, FQNNGV. Trimming stripped 8 bases from V and 2 bases from J, with 16 bases between. CDR3 length: 14 residues.